This T cell receptor (beta chain) comes out of a study of control samples from healthy donors and cancer patients (dated by TCRdb to 2020 to 2022). The library was obtained by the immunoSEQ multiplex PCR assay. Not all clones reach the TCRdb copy of this immuneACCESS table, which keeps in-frame sequences only. Checked studies attribute under half of the gap to unresolved V genes and leave the rest unexplained. Across this sample there are about 100,000 clones, with about 82% seen only once. Of the sample, around 20% falls within the top ten clones. Via the germline V gene, CDR1 is SGDLS and CDR2 YYNGEE. Inclusive of the bounding cysteine and phenylalanine, the CDR3 is 16 residues long. Only the CDR3 region is kept as DNA, spanning 48 bases read in frame from base 1. Trimming takes 2 bases off V and 4 bases off J; junction bases not matched to a gene: 7. Details on this clone: Its antigen is currently not known. Within one base of it there is no much larger clone, and no base qualities were kept.

The source material was blood. The rearrangement combines TRBV9 with TRBJ2-2, with TRBD1 identical over 8 junction bases. The source is a man aged 25-40 years in good health. The CDR3 sequence is CASSVRDRGRTGELFF. The DNA sequence is given as TGTGCCAGCAGCGTCCGTGACAGGGGTCGCACCGGGGAGCTGTTTTTT.